The present entry profiles one T cell receptor beta chain with its context. Its cognate antigen is unknown. These data belong to a study of glioma-infiltrating T cells. Overall study results and limits: CDR3 overlap between tissue and blood was very small.

The CDR3 runs 16 residues. Trimming cost V 5 bases and J 5 bases, with 21 bases left between them. The iRepertoire nested amplicon-rescue multiplex PCR amplified TCR alpha and beta CDR3s from RNA. Tissue mRNA or PBMC total RNA, roughly 100-400 ng, went into one-step reverse transcription and amplification. One entry per CDR3 protein, called by TCRdb with MiXCR from the multiplex PCR reads. Of about 140,000 distinct CDR3 sequences in the sample, 35% to 50% were seen once. Sequenced input: glioma tissue, nonneoplastic brain tissue, or PBMCs (not recorded which). The TCR comes from a human donor with low-grade glioma or glioblastoma, undergoing nonglioma brain surgery, or in good health (not recorded which). This chain joins TRBV12-3 or TRBV12-4 and TRBJ1-1; no definite D call. DNA of the CDR3: TGTGCCAGCAGTGCCCGTGAGGGCCCCTTAGTTACTGAAGCTTTCTTT. As protein: CASSAREGPLVTEAFF.